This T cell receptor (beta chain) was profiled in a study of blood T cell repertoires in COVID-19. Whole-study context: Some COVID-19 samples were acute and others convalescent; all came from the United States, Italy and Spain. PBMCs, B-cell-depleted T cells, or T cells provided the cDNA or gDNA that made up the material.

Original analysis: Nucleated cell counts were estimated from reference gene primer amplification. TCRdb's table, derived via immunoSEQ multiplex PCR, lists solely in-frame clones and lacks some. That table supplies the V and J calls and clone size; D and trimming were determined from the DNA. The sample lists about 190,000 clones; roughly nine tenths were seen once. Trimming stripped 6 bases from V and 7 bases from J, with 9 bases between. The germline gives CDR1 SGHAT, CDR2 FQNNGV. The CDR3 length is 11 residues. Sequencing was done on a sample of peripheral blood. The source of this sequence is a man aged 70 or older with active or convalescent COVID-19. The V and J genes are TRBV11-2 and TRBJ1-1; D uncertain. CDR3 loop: CASRKTGEAFF. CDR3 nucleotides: TGTGCCAGCAGGAAGACGGGTGAAGCTTTCTTT.